The rows below give T cell receptor beta chains drawn from one sample of a study of identical twins. TCRdb re-derived calls from the 5' RACE reads in MiXCR, one entry per CDR3 protein. The sample comprises about 700,000 distinct CDR3 sequences, 6.1% of which are singletons, and approximately 1.6% rests with the top ten. The sample was naive T cells sorted from blood. The receptors shown here come from a man aged 18 to 30 in good health. Both conserved end residues are part of each CDR3. A D gene is named only where the DNA matches it firmly. Rows give clone size only sometimes, using once, few, many, or a class for an expanded clone.

J gene | V gene | D gene | clone size | CDR3 DNA | CDR3 protein
TRBJ2-7 | TRBV27 | TRBD1 | many | TGTGCCAGCAGTTTACGGTTTAGGACAGGCGCCACCTACGAGCAGTACTTC | CASSLRFRTGATYEQYF
TRBJ1-5 | TRBV18 | TRBD1 | NA | TGTGCCAGCTCACCTGAACAGGGGGCAAGGGATCAACCCCAGCATTTT | CASSPEQGARDQPQHF
TRBJ2-5 | TRBV3-1 | NA | NA | TGTGCCAGCAGCCAATGGGAGGAGACCCAGTACTTC | CASSQWEETQYF
TRBJ2-3 | TRBV29-1 | NA | many | TGCAGCGTTGGCGAGGGTAGCACAGATACGCAGTATTTT | CSVGEGSTDTQYF
TRBJ1-2 | TRBV10-2 | NA | many | TGCGCCAGCAGTGAGGGGACGGGGGGCTATGGCTACACCTTC | CASSEGTGGYGYTF
TRBJ2-7 | TRBV6-1 | TRBD1 | NA | TGTGCCAGCAGTCAGACAGGGTTCGGCGAGCAGTACTTC | CASSQTGFGEQYF
TRBJ1-1 | TRBV5-1 | TRBD1 | many | TGCGCCAGCAGCACCCACAGGGGGGGAAACACTGAAGCTTTCTTT | CASSTHRGGNTEAFF
TRBJ2-2 | TRBV2 | NA | few | TGTGCCAGCTCGGTCCTTAGCGGGAACACCGGGGAGCTGTTTTTT | CASSVLSGNTGELFF
TRBJ1-6 | TRBV6-5 | NA | many | TGTGCCAGCAGTTACACCAACGAACAGGGCTCCTATAATTCACCCCTCCACTTT | CASSYTNEQGSYNSPLHF
TRBJ2-1 | TRBV2 | TRBD2 | many | TGTGCCAGCAGTGCACTAGCGCGATCCAATGAGCAGTTCTTC | CASSALARSNEQFF
TRBJ1-6 | TRBV28 | NA | NA | TGTGCCAGCAGCCCTAGGCTTAACTCCTATAATTCACCCCTCCACTTT | CASSPRLNSYNSPLHF
TRBJ2-3 | TRBV5-5 | TRBD1 | many | TGTGCCAGCAGCTACCGGGACAGGAGCACAGATACGCAGTATTTT | CASSYRDRSTDTQYF
TRBJ1-3 | TRBV4-2 | NA | few | TGTGCCAGCAGCCAAGATCGTTGGGAGATGTATTTT | CASSQDRWEMYF
TRBJ2-7 | TRBV7-9 | NA | many | TGTGCCAGCAGCCCCAGGGACGCTGACGAGCAGTACTTC | CASSPRDADEQYF
TRBJ2-3 | TRBV7-2 | NA | many | TGTGCCAGCAGCTTAGACGGGGGCACGCAGTATTTT | CASSLDGGTQYF
TRBJ2-7 | TRBV12-3/TRBV12-4 | NA | many | TGTGCCAGCAGTTCCCTGACAGAAAGCTCCTACGAGCAGTACTTC | CASSSLTESSYEQYF
TRBJ2-6 | TRBV5-1 | NA | NA | TGCGCCAGCAGCCCACCCTACGGCAGGGAGACTGGGGCCAACGTCCTGACTTTC | CASSPPYGRETGANVLTF
TRBJ1-4 | TRBV30 | NA | NA | TGTGCCCGGCGCGGGACCCTTAATGAAAAACTGTTTTTT | CARRGTLNEKLFF